This passage covers 28 T cell receptor beta chains from one sample sequenced in a study of cytomegalovirus exposure and HLA in healthy donors listed by TCRdb under 2017. Library preparation used the immunoSEQ multiplex PCR assay. For the multiplex PCR, a mixture combining 60 forward primers for TCR Vbeta segments and 13 reverse primers for TCR Jbeta segments was used. TCRdb re-hosts the immuneACCESS table, in-frame sequences only. Its copies lack some clones; in the studies checked, an unresolved V gene accounts for under half of them, and the cause for the rest is not known. The sample has about 140,000 clones on record, about 80% of them singletons. The ten largest clones take up about 1.5% of the sample. The specimen sequenced was PBMCs. The source of these receptors is a man aged 25 to 45 in good health and CMV-seropositive.

This clone was detected once. The rearrangement joins TRBV28 to TRBJ2-6, with D tentatively TRBD2 (5 bases). The V gene lost 5 bases and the J gene lost 4 bases, with 21 bases spanning the gap. This CDR3 is 18 amino acids long. The germline gives CDR1 MDHEN, CDR2 SYDVKM. Here the CDR3 DNA reads TGTGCCAGCAGTACCAACGTCCGAGGGTACCCCGGGGCCAACGTCCTGACTTTC. It translates to CASSTNVRGYPGANVLTF.

The chain joins TRBV10-3 to TRBJ1-5, with TRBD1 identical over 8 bases. V trimming: 10 bases; J trimming: 3 bases; junction bases outside the gene matches: 5. CDR1 and CDR2 (germline): ENHRY, SYGVKD. The CDR3 extends over 13 amino acids. The CDR3 DNA reads TGTGCCACCGGACAGGGTGACAATCAGCCCCAGCATTTT. The encoded protein is CATGQGDNQPQHF.

This clone appeared a single time. This chain connects TRBV28 to TRBJ1-4, with TRBD1 identical over 7 bases. The CDR3 has 15 residues. Germline assignment: CDR1 MDHEN and CDR2 SYDVKM. Unmatched junction bases numbered 4, after V lost 5 bases and J lost 1 base. CDR3 amino acids: CASSPQGRTNEKLFF. CDR3 sequence (DNA): TGTGCCAGCAGTCCACAGGGGAGAACTAATGAAAAACTGTTTTTT.

CDR3 in amino acids: CASSTGLRGSYEQYF. Here the CDR3 DNA reads TGTGCCAGCAGTACCGGACTGCGAGGGTCCTACGAGCAGTACTTC. The chain carries TRBV6-5 and TRBJ2-7; D is possibly TRBD2 (5 bases). Germline CDR1 reads MNHEY; CDR2 reads SVGAGI. The CDR3 is 15 residues long. V lost 5 bases and J 1 base, leaving 15 bases between the germline ends.

The chain couples TRBV2 to TRBJ1-5, with 9 bases fitting TRBD1. The CDR3 length is 14 residues. Per germline, CDR1 SNHLY and CDR2 FYNNEI. The J segment lost 7 bases and the V segment lost 6 bases, leaving 7 bases of the junction unmatched. In DNA, the CDR3 is TGTGCCAGCAGAACGGGACAGGGTAGCCAGCCCCAGCATTTT. It codes for CASRTGQGSQPQHF.

The rearrangement links TRBV25-1 to TRBJ1-2; tentative D call: TRBD1 (5 bases). CDR1 is MGHDK and CDR2 is SYGVNS in the germline V gene. The CDR3 is made up of 15 amino acids. Trimming shortened V by 2 bases and J by 5 bases, and 15 bases separated the two germline ends. This CDR3 reads CASSEGGGGDYGYTF. CDR3 bases: TGTGCCAGCAGTGAAGGTGGGGGGGGTGATTATGGCTACACCTTC.

J is TRBJ1-2 and V is TRBV19; D possibly corresponds to TRBD1 (5 bases). The CDR3 contains 15 residues. V was pared by 5 bases and J by 7 bases, with 20 bases between. Per germline, CDR1 LNHDA and CDR2 SQIVND (reference sequence). CDR3 DNA: TGTGCCAGTAGTCCATACGTGTTCAGGGAGGGTGGCTACACCTTC. Translating it yields CASSPYVFREGGYTF.

The chain employs TRBV11-3 and TRBJ2-1, with D perhaps TRBD2 (5 bases). The CDR3 is made up of 17 amino acids. V dropped 0 bases and J dropped 0 bases, with 12 bases sitting between them. Germline CDR1 and CDR2: SGHNT and YENEEA. CDR3 loop: CASSLDLRASSYNEQFF. In DNA, the CDR3 is TGTGCCAGCAGCTTAGATCTGCGGGCAAGCTCCTACAATGAGCAGTTCTTC.

V gene TRBV2 combines with J gene TRBJ2-3, with 8 nucleotides matching TRBD1. V dropped 3 bases and J dropped 2; count of bases not matched to a gene: 1. This CDR3 is built from 14 residues. The germline V gene has CDR1 SNHLY and CDR2 FYNNEI. The CDR3 DNA reads as TGTGCCAGCAGTGACCAGGGGGCCACAGATACGCAGTATTTT. It is translated as CASSDQGATDTQYF.

This chain connects TRBV29-1 to TRBJ2-1; D is uncertain. Germline CDR1 reads SQVTM; CDR2 reads ANQGSEA. The CDR3 has 11 amino acids. V was cut by 3 bases and J by 4 bases, with 4 bases left in between. The CDR3 DNA sequence: TGCAGCGTTGAGCGGTACAATGAGCAGTTCTTC. Protein product: CSVERYNEQFF.

This chain connects TRBV2 to TRBJ2-3; possible D gene TRBD1, 5 bases. The V end was cut by 8 bases, the J end by 4 bases, with 10 bases between. The germline V gene encodes CDR1 SNHLY and CDR2 FYNNEI. The CDR3 loop spans 12 amino acids. CDR3 DNA: TGTGCCAGCCAAGAAGGGGCAGATACGCAGTATTTT. Its protein product is CASQEGADTQYF. The variable domain in full, completed from reference TRBV2 and TRBJ2-3, reads EPEVTQTPSHQVTQMGQEVILRCVPISNHLYFYWYRQILGQKVEFLVSFYNNEISEKSEIFDDQFSVERPDGSNFTLKIRSTKLEDSAMYFCASQEGADTQYFGPGTRLTVL.

The count of this clone is one. The chain couples TRBV11-2 to TRBJ2-7; TRBD2 agrees at 8 bases. V gave up 5 bases and J gave up 4 bases; unmatched junction bases: 10. This CDR3 region has 15 residues. CDR1 SGHAT and CDR2 FQNNGV come from the germline V gene. DNA of the CDR3: TGTGCCAGCAGCCGGCCGGGGGGGCCCGGGTACGAGCAGTACTTC. It specifies CASSRPGGPGYEQYF.

The chain has TRBV9 and TRBJ2-5, with TRBD2 matching 12 bases. V gave up 0 bases and J gave up 7 bases; unmatched junction bases: 7. The CDR3 is made up of 16 amino acids. Germline lookup yields CDR1 SGDLS and CDR2 YYNGEE. CDR3 amino acids: CASSVGTSGRSATQYF. The DNA of the CDR3 is TGTGCCAGCAGCGTAGGAACTAGCGGGAGGTCAGCGACCCAGTACTTC.

This sequence joins TRBV27 and TRBJ1-6; a possible D gene is TRBD1 (5 bases). Germline V gene lookup returns CDR1 MNHEY and CDR2 SMNVEV (reference sequence). V lost 2 bases, J lost 4 bases, and 12 bases lay in between. There are 16 residues in the CDR3. The CDR3: CASSLNGALYNSPLHF. The CDR3 DNA follows: TGTGCCAGCAGTTTAAATGGGGCCCTTTATAATTCACCCCTCCACTTT.

The V call is TRBV28, the J call TRBJ2-5; D is perhaps TRBD2 (5 bases). The J call may be faulty, since TRBJ2-7 better matches the DNA end. Germline values: CDR1 MDHEN, CDR2 SYDVKM. The CDR3 has 13 residues. For the CDR3, the DNA is TGTGCCAGCAGTTTGAACGGGAACTACGAGCAGTACTTC. It encodes CASSLNGNYEQYF.

The chain uses TRBV28 and TRBJ1-3; D remains unclear. V lost 4 bases, J lost 4 bases, and 11 bases lay in between. From germline, CDR1 is MDHEN and CDR2 SYDVKM. The CDR3 extends over 14 amino acids. Written as DNA, the CDR3 is TGTGCCAGCAGTTACACCCCCGGGGGAAACACCATATATTTT. Translation: CASSYTPGGNTIYF.

The chain joins TRBV4-1 to TRBJ2-7, with D possibly TRBD1 on 6 matching bases. CDR1 is MGHRA and CDR2 is YSYEKL in the germline V gene. V gave up 4 bases and J gave up 1 base, with 17 bases separating them. CDR3 length: 16 residues. CDR3 amino acids: CASSRQVGAWSYEQYF. The DNA of the CDR3 is TGCGCCAGCAGCCGGCAGGTGGGGGCATGGTCCTACGAGCAGTACTTC.

The J gene is TRBJ2-1, the V gene TRBV6-4, with TRBD2 matching over 10 bases. CDR3 length: 15 residues. V lost 0 bases and J lost 8; bases outside the gene matches: 4. CDR1 is MRHNA, CDR2 SNTAGT, per germline. Here the CDR3 reads CASSDSASGRHEQFF. For the CDR3, the DNA is TGTGCCAGCAGTGACTCGGCTAGCGGGAGACATGAGCAGTTCTTC.

This sequence joins TRBV6-5 and TRBJ1-4, with unresolved D. CDR3 length: 15 amino acids. V gave up 6 bases and J gave up 4 bases, with 15 bases separating them. Germline CDR1 MNHEY, CDR2 SVGAGI. CDR3 DNA: TGTGCCAGCAGCCCTGCATACAGCCATAATGAAAAACTGTTTTTT. Translation gives CASSPAYSHNEKLFF.

V usage is TRBV2 and J usage is TRBJ2-5; D may be TRBD2 (6 bases). The germline CDR1 and CDR2 sequences are SNHLY and FYNNEI. The V end lost 7 bases, the J end lost 2 bases, and 14 bases lay between the germline ends. The CDR3 runs 14 residues. CDR3: CASTHLAFQETQYF. CDR3 in DNA: TGTGCCAGCACCCACCTAGCGTTTCAAGAGACCCAGTACTTC.

The V call is TRBV5-5, the J call TRBJ1-1; tentative D call: TRBD1 (5 bases). CDR3 length: 17 amino acids. The germline V gene has CDR1 SGHKS and CDR2 YYEKEE (reference sequence). Trimming stripped 5 bases from V and 0 bases from J, with 20 bases between. DNA of the CDR3: TGTGCCAGCAGTTTAACAGGCCCTGGTTCCATGAACACTGAAGCTTTCTTT. Protein: CASSLTGPGSMNTEAFF.

J is TRBJ2-7 and V is TRBV5-1; 7 positions agree with TRBD2. The CDR3 has 15 amino acids. V lost 0 bases and J lost 1; bases outside the gene matches: 4. Germline loops: CDR1 SGHRS, CDR2 YFSETQ. The CDR3 DNA follows: TGCGCCAGCAGCTTGGTTGGGGAGGGGTCCTACGAGCAGTACTTC. This translates into CASSLVGEGSYEQYF.

The J gene is TRBJ1-6, the V gene TRBV7-9, with no clear D. The CDR3 is 15 residues long. Germline V CDR1 and CDR2: SEHNR, FQNEAQ (reference sequence). With 2 bases removed from V and 6 bases from J, the gap between germline ends came to 11 bases. Here the CDR3 DNA reads TGTGCCAGCAGCTTATCGGGGAGCGGTAATTCACCCCTCCACTTT. Translating it yields CASSLSGSGNSPLHF.

This chain connects TRBV2 to TRBJ2-1, with D possibly matching TRBD2 (7 bases). CDR1 SNHLY and CDR2 FYNNEI come from the germline V gene. Deletions cut 8 bases from V and 6 bases from J, with 17 bases between. CDR3 length equals 14 residues. CDR3 sequence: CASQRGGASNEQFF. CDR3 in DNA: TGTGCCAGCCAACGCGGGGGCGCCTCCAATGAGCAGTTCTTC.

V gene TRBV27 combines with J gene TRBJ2-2; weak D call: TRBD2 (6 bases). From germline, CDR1 is MNHEY and CDR2 SMNVEV (reference sequence). The CDR3 loop spans 14 amino acids. V was shortened by 2 bases and J by 7 bases, with 11 bases between the two germline ends. The CDR3 DNA is TGTGCCAGCAGTTTAAGGTTCGGGGGCGGGGAGCTGTTTTTT. Translation: CASSLRFGGGELFF.

With regard to this clone: One junction end does not reproduce the germline sequence, and a read error may be involved. The chain links TRBV7-7 to TRBJ2-2; D may be TRBD2 (5 bases). This CDR3 comprises 13 residues. Looked up from germline, CDR1 is SSHAT and CDR2 is FNYEAQ (reference sequence). Here the CDR3 reads CASSAPSTRELFF. CDR3 sequence (DNA): TGTGCTAGCAGCGCCCCTAGCACCAGGGAGCTGTTTTTT.

The V gene is TRBV19, the J gene TRBJ2-7; TRBD2 aligns across 7 bases. Germline CDR1 is LNHDA and CDR2 is SQIVND (reference sequence). Trimming at V came to 6 bases and at J to 3 bases, leaving 11 bases not matched to a gene. This CDR3 comprises 15 residues. CDR3 amino acids: CASRLSSGGHYEQYF. As DNA, the CDR3 is TGTGCCAGTAGGCTCTCTAGCGGAGGACACTACGAGCAGTACTTC.

The rearrangement joins TRBV25-1 to TRBJ2-7; 7 bases are a match to TRBD1. Germline V gene data show CDR1 as MGHDK and CDR2 as SYGVNS. The ends lost 5 bases at V and 2 bases at J; junction bases unmatched: 12. The length of the CDR3 is 16 residues. The CDR3 nucleotides read TGTGCCAGCAGTCGGATTACAGACAGGGAGACCTACGAGCAGTACTTC. Protein product: CASSRITDRETYEQYF.